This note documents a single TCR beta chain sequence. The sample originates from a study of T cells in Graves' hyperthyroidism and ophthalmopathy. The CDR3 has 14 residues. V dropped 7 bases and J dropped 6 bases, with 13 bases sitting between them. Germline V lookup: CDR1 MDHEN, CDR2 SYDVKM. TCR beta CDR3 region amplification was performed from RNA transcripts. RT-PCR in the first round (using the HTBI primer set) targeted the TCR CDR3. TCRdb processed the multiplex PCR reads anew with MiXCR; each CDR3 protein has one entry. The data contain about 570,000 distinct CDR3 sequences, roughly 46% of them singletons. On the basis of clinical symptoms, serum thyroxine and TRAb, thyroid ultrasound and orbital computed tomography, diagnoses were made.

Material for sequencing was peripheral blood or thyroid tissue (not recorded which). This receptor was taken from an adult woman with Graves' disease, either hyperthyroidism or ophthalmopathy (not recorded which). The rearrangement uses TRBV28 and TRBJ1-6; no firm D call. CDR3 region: CASTMLDFNSPLHF. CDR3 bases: TGTGCCAGCACAATGTTGGACTTTAATTCACCCCTCCACTTT. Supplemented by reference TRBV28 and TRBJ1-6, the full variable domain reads DVKVTQSSRYLVKRTGEKVFLECVQDMDHENMFWYRQDPGLGLRLIYFSYDVKMKEKGDIPEGYSVSREKKERFSLILESASTNQTSMYLCASTMLDFNSPLHFGNGTRLTVT.